This passage covers 29 T cell receptor beta chains from one sample sequenced in a study of tumor and adjacent non-tumor tissue in lung cancer. Three rounds of nested PCR, following a modified ARM-PCR protocol, produced the TCRbeta library. MiXCR, applied by TCRdb to the multiplex PCR reads, yields one record per CDR3 protein. Here the sample spans about 75,000 distinct CDR3 sequences, approximately 71% being singletons. No cell sorting was done before RNA was extracted from the tissue. This non-tumor lung sample came from over 3 cm beyond the tumor edge. Material: distant non-tumor lung tissue. These receptor sequences come from a woman between 45 and 65 years old with non-small cell lung cancer.

This chain joins TRBV12-3 or TRBV12-4 and TRBJ2-5; unclear D gene. The V end lost 3 bases, the J end lost 9 bases, and 14 bases lay between the germline ends. CDR3 size: 13 residues. CDR3 nucleotide sequence: TGTGCCAGCAGTTTGTTAGACGGCGACGCCCAGTACTTC. Protein sequence: CASSLLDGDAQYF.

Concerning this clonotype itself: At one end the junction does not follow the germline gene, possibly because of a read error. J is TRBJ2-1 and V is TRBV20-1, with 9 positions matching TRBD1. Germline lookup yields CDR1 DFQATT and CDR2 SNEGSKA (reference sequence). This CDR3 is 16 amino acids long. DNA of the CDR3: TGCAGCGCTAGAACCCCGGGACAGGGTACGATCGATGAGCAGTCCTTC. It yields the protein CSARTPGQGTIDEQSF.

On this clonotype: The junction does not match germline at one end; this may be a read error. The chain combines TRBV12-3 or TRBV12-4 with TRBJ2-4; 8 bases fit TRBD2. The CDR3 covers 14 residues. CDR3: CASSIEGGGRIQYF. CDR3 nucleotides: TGTGCCAGCAGTATAGAGGGTGGCGGGAGGATTCAATACTTC.

With regard to this clonotype: A much larger clone is a single base away; this may be a read error. The chain is built from TRBV29-1 and TRBJ2-7; 8 bases agree with TRBD2. The CDR3 totals 14 residues. From germline, CDR1 is SQVTM and CDR2 ANQGSEA. The V gene end was trimmed by 8 bases and the J gene end by 1 base; junction bases not matched to a gene: 10. The CDR3 DNA reads as TGCAGCATTGTATTGGCGGGAGGTTCCTACGAGCAGTACTTC. It yields the protein CSIVLAGGSYEQYF.

This clonotype showed up many times. The V gene is TRBV4-1, the J gene TRBJ1-2; D uncertain. The CDR3 is 13 amino acids. V lost 9 bases and J 1 base, leaving 12 bases between the germline ends. Looked up from germline, CDR1 is MGHRA and CDR2 is YSYEKL. CDR3 DNA sequence: TGCGCCAGTTCGGGTGTGGGTAACTATGGCTACACCTTC. This encodes CASSGVGNYGYTF.

This clonotype was detected a few times. The V call is TRBV7-2, the J call TRBJ1-1; TRBD1 might be the D (6 bases). Trimming shortened V by 3 bases and J by 8 bases, and 13 bases separated the two germline ends. The germline V gene has CDR1 SGHTA and CDR2 FQGNSA. CDR3 size: 13 residues. CDR3 sequence reads: CASSLVGGAEAFF. In DNA, the CDR3 is TGTGCCAGCAGCTTGGTGGGGGGCGCAGAAGCTTTCTTT.

Remarks on this clonotype: Compared with germline, one end of the junction differs, possibly owing to a read error. The chain links TRBV6-2 or TRBV6-3 to TRBJ2-2; D tentatively reads TRBD1 or TRBD2 (5 bases each). The germline CDR1 and CDR2 sequences are MNHEY and SVGEGT. CDR3 size: 13 residues. The CDR3 sequence: CASRTRSAGELLF. CDR3 bases: TGTGCCAGTCGGACAAGGAGCGCCGGGGAGCTGTTATTT.

About this clonotype: A much larger clone differs by one base, so this may be a read error. The chain combines TRBV20-1 with TRBJ2-3; 9 positions agree with TRBD2. CDR3 length equals 14 residues. The germline CDR1 and CDR2 sequences are DFQATT and SNEGSKA (reference sequence). Trimming cost V 6 bases and J 1 base; bases outside gene matches: 5. The CDR3 protein is CSAGASGGTDTQYF. The DNA for the CDR3 is TGCAGTGCCGGGGCTAGCGGGGGCACAGATACGCAGTATTTT.

This clonotype has only a few counts. A read error may be the cause here, since a much bigger clone is one base away. This rearrangement joins TRBV12-3 or TRBV12-4 to TRBJ1-1; maybe TRBD1 (5 bases). The length of the CDR3 is 13 residues. CDR3: CANSADSPLEAFF. CDR3 nucleotides: TGTGCCAACAGTGCCGACAGCCCACTTGAAGCTTTCTTT.

Of note for this clonotype: A much larger clonotype is one base distant, so this may be a read error. The V and J genes are TRBV6-5 and TRBJ2-6; D may be TRBD1 (6 bases). The germline gives CDR1 MNHEY, CDR2 SVGAGI. Trimming removed 9 bases at V and 0 bases at J, with 12 bases between. This CDR3 has 15 amino acids. The CDR3 spells CARSGQSSGANVLTF. The CDR3 DNA reads TGTGCCAGAAGTGGACAGAGCTCTGGGGCCAACGTCCTGACTTTC.

This clonotype was found many times. This sequence joins TRBV20-1 and TRBJ2-1, with D perhaps given as TRBD1 or TRBD2 (5 bases each). In germline, CDR1 is DFQATT, CDR2 SNEGSKA (reference sequence). V gave up 3 bases and J gave up 6 bases, with 9 bases separating them. There are 12 residues in the CDR3. This chain's CDR3 is CSASLGVNEQFF. CDR3 nucleotides: TGCAGTGCTAGCTTGGGGGTCAATGAGCAGTTCTTC.

The chain couples TRBV28 to TRBJ1-5; D not certain. V was clipped by 9 bases and J by 4 bases, with 22 bases between them. This CDR3 comprises 16 residues. Germline V gives CDR1 MDHEN, CDR2 SYDVKM. As DNA, the CDR3 is TGTGCCAGTGGTCTAACAAGTAGGGCTATGAATCAGCCCCAGCATTTT. This gives the protein CASGLTSRAMNQPQHF.

Details on this clonotype: Possible read error: a much larger clone is one base away. The chain is built from TRBV5-4 and TRBJ2-7, with D perhaps assigned TRBD1 or TRBD2 (7 bases each). V lost 4 bases to trimming and J lost 3 bases, with 23 bases between them. Looked up from germline, CDR1 is SGHNT and CDR2 is YYREEE (reference sequence). CDR3 size: 17 residues. The CDR3 bases are TGTGCCAGCAGCCCTGGACCAGCGGCCAGGGGGGGCTACGAGCAGTACTTC. Translation: CASSPGPAARGGYEQYF.

As concerns this clonotype: A read error may produce the germline difference seen at one junction end. J is TRBJ2-1 and V is TRBV20-1; D perhaps matches TRBD1 (5 bases). Germline loops: CDR1 DFQATT, CDR2 SNEGSKA (reference sequence). The CDR3 is 14 residues long. CDR3 coding DNA: TGCAGTGCTAGAGGCAGGATGGGGCACAATGAGCAGTCCTTC. Its translation: CSARGRMGHNEQSF.

On this clonotype itself: Possible read error: a much larger clone is one base away. CDR3 loop: CASRKKAAAGELFF. The DNA for the CDR3 is TGTGCCAGCAGAAAAAAGGCGGCGGCCGGGGAGCTGTTTTTT. The chain has TRBV12-3 or TRBV12-4 and TRBJ2-2; D not certain. The CDR3 is 14 residues long. V was cut by 6 bases and J by 6 bases, with 14 bases left in between.

Comments on this clonotype: Since a much larger clone is just one base distant, this may be a read error. V and J are TRBV12-3 or TRBV12-4 and TRBJ2-1, with D perhaps TRBD2 (5 bases). Trimming left V 8 bases short and J 4 bases short, with 15 bases between. CDR3 size: 14 residues. CDR3 coding DNA: TGTGCCAGCGGGAGCGGACGGGATTACAATGAGCAGTTCTTC. Protein product: CASGSGRDYNEQFF.

Note on this clonotype: Compared with germline, one end of the junction differs, possibly owing to a read error. The J gene is TRBJ2-1, the V gene TRBV6-6; 11 bases are a match to TRBD1. The CDR3 length is 12 residues. From germline, CDR1 is MNHNY and CDR2 SVGAGI (reference sequence). CDR3: CTSRTGGNEQIF. In nucleotides, the CDR3 is TGTACCAGCAGGACAGGGGGCAATGAGCAGATCTTC.

With regard to this clonotype: Possible read error: a much larger clone is one base away. The rearrangement uses TRBV29-1 and TRBJ2-7; 8 bases fit TRBD1. The germline CDR1 and CDR2 sequences are SQVTM and ANQGSEA. V trimming: 4 bases; J trimming: 9 bases; junction bases outside the gene matches: 14. The CDR3 runs 14 residues. The CDR3 DNA reads as TGCAGCGTTGGGTGGTTGGACAGGGCTAACGTGCAGTACTTC. Residues: CSVGWLDRANVQYF.

Comment on this clonotype: This sequence may be a read error, since a much larger clone differs from it by one base. The CDR3 ends on some other residue instead of the conserved phenylalanine or tryptophan, so this is likely a read error. This chain links TRBV11-3 with TRBJ2-2, with D unresolved. Germline CDR1 is SGHNT and CDR2 is YENEEA. Trimming left V 3 bases short and J 6 bases short, with 8 bases between. The CDR3 runs 13 residues. Written as DNA, the CDR3 is TGTGCCAGCAGCTTGCACGACGCCGGGGAGCTGTTTTAT. This gives the protein CASSLHDAGELFY.

This clonotype was seen once. V and J are TRBV7-8 and TRBJ2-7; D is perhaps TRBD1 (5 bases). Germline V CDR1 and CDR2: SGHVS, FQNEAQ. The CDR3 has 14 amino acids. Trimming pared 7 bases from V and 6 bases from J, leaving 19 bases between. The CDR3 region is CASTFFQGRREQYF. CDR3 sequence (DNA): TGTGCCAGCACCTTTTTCCAGGGTCGGCGCGAGCAGTACTTC.

This clonotype was seen repeatedly, ten times or more. In nucleotides, the CDR3 is TGCAGCGTTGAAGGAAAAGGTTGGGAGTATATAGATACGCAGTATTTT. Translating it yields CSVEGKGWEYIDTQYF. The V gene is TRBV29-1, the J gene TRBJ2-3; perhaps TRBD2 as D (5 bases). The CDR3 spans 16 residues. V lost 1 base to trimming and J lost 5 bases, with 19 bases between them. Per germline, CDR1 SQVTM and CDR2 ANQGSEA.

This clonotype was found many times. The chain combines TRBV6-1 with TRBJ1-5, with D possibly TRBD1 on 5 matching bases. The CDR3 contains 14 residues. V lost 2 bases and J lost 6, with 11 bases in between. Germline CDR1 and CDR2: MNHNS and SASEGT. The CDR3 DNA reads TGTGCCAGCAGTGAAAGCGGGGCGAGTCAGCCCCAGCATTTT. Its translation: CASSESGASQPQHF.

Worth noting for this clonotype: One junction end disagrees with the germline gene, perhaps due to a read error. The chain links TRBV11-2 to TRBJ1-5, with D perhaps TRBD1 (5 bases). The J call may be incorrect, as the DNA end agrees better with TRBJ2-3. The CDR3 consists of 13 residues. Germline CDR1 and CDR2: SGHAT and FQNNGV. The CDR3 sequence is CASNLDRNQPQYF. CDR3 DNA: TGTGCCAGCAACTTAGACAGAAATCAGCCTCAGTATTTT.

Concerning this clonotype: At one end the junction does not follow the germline gene, possibly because of a read error. This chain uses TRBV11-2 with TRBJ2-3; tentative D call: TRBD1 (6 bases). This CDR3 is built from 13 residues. CDR1 is SGHAT and CDR2 is FQNNGV in the germline V gene. CDR3 coding DNA: TGTGTCAGCAGCTTAAAAGGGGGACAAGTGCAGTATTTC. It codes for CVSSLKGGQVQYF.

Notes on this clonotype: This CDR3 is missing its conserved last phenylalanine or tryptophan, likely due to a read error. The DNA is left out, because the CDR3 cannot be placed on it with certainty; the CDR3 is given as TCRdb lists it. J is TRBJ2-5 and V is TRBV6-2 or TRBV6-3. Inclusive of both ends, the CDR3 amounts to 11 amino acids. Germline V gene lookup returns CDR1 MNHEY and CDR2 SVGEGT. CDR3 region: CASTKGETQYL.

The V call is TRBV29-1, the J call TRBJ2-7, with D tentatively TRBD2 (6 bases). V was cut by 1 base and J by 1 base, with 26 bases left in between. This CDR3 is built from 19 residues. CDR1 is SQVTM and CDR2 is ANQGSEA in the germline V gene. The CDR3 coding sequence is TGCAGCGTTGAAGGCCGATCCTTAGCTCTGGGGGGAAAGTCCTACGAGCAGTACTTC. The encoded protein is CSVEGRSLALGGKSYEQYF.

This clonotype showed up just a few times. The chain links TRBV5-1 to TRBJ2-5, with D maybe TRBD2 (7 bases). The CDR3 totals 18 residues. V was cut by 2 bases and J by 5 bases, with 25 bases left in between. Germline V lookup: CDR1 SGHRS, CDR2 YFSETQ. In DNA, the CDR3 is TGCGCCAGCAGCTTCGGGTTGTCAGCGGGAAGGGGGTTTGAGACCCAGTACTTC. Translation gives CASSFGLSAGRGFETQYF. Full variable domain (rest looked up from reference TRBV5-1 and TRBJ2-5): KAGVTQTPRYLIKTRGQQVTLSCSPISGHRSVSWYQQTPGQGLQFLFEYFSETQRNKGNFPGRFSGRQFSNSRSEMNVSTLELGDSALYLCASSFGLSAGRGFETQYFGPGTRLLVL.

This sequence joins TRBV4-1 and TRBJ2-1, with D perhaps TRBD1 (5 bases). Trimming removed 4 bases from V and 15 bases from J, with 31 bases in between. CDR3 size: 17 residues. Germline lookup yields CDR1 MGHRA and CDR2 YSYEKL. This chain's CDR3 is CASSLKERCDSHSGRFF. The CDR3 DNA is TGCGCCAGCAGCCTTAAGGAGCGCTGCGACAGCCACTCCGGGCGGTTCTTC.

Comments on this clonotype: Given the absence of the conserved phenylalanine or tryptophan at the CDR3 end, a read error is likely. The chain has TRBV11-2 and TRBJ2-3; D may be TRBD2 (6 bases). The germline V gene encodes CDR1 SGHAT and CDR2 FQNNGV. V was trimmed by 7 bases and J by 2 bases, leaving 16 bases between them. This CDR3 has 15 amino acids. The chain's CDR3 is CASKIAGGPTDTQYV. CDR3 sequence (DNA): TGTGCCAGCAAGATAGCAGGAGGGCCCACAGATACGCAGTATGTT.